This TCR beta chain was documented in a study of B cell selection in AIRE deficiency. CDR1 is SGHRS and CDR2 is YFSETQ in the germline V gene. The CDR3 contains 13 residues. V was shortened by 4 bases and J by 4 bases, with 9 bases between the two germline ends. Using immunoSEQ multiplex PCR, the repertoire was profiled, and TCRdb retains in-frame clones only, with some absent. The sample holds thousands of clones; about 90% are singletons and the top ten take roughly 2.7%. The regulatory T cell sort gate was CD4+CD25hiCD127low/negative. This clone appeared a few times. The specimen was Tregs sorted from PBMCs. V and J are TRBV5-1 and TRBJ2-1, with D possibly TRBD1 on 5 matching bases. The source is a human donor with AIRE deficiency. CDR3 in amino acids: CASSLQEYNEQFF. In DNA, the CDR3 is TGCGCCAGCAGCCTACAGGAGTACAATGAGCAGTTCTTC.